Below are 6 T cell receptor beta chains sequenced from a single sample in a study of cytomegalovirus exposure and HLA in healthy donors. In the PCR, 60 Vbeta and 13 Jbeta primers were used. Repertoires were generated with immunoSEQ multiplex PCR, while TCRdb's copy carries only in-frame clones and drops some. The sample records some 170,000 clones, approximately 80% being singletons. Input material: PBMCs. These receptors were obtained from a man between 18 and 29 years old in good health and CMV-seropositive.

The gene calls are TRBV30 and TRBJ1-1; D is perhaps TRBD1 (6 bases). V was clipped by 2 bases and J by 6 bases, with 13 bases between them. The CDR3 covers 13 residues. CDR1 and CDR2 from the germline V gene are GTSNPN and SVGIG (reference sequence). CDR3 sequence: CAWSPNRESEAFF. Written as DNA, the CDR3 is TGTGCCTGGAGTCCAAACAGGGAATCTGAAGCTTTCTTT.

The chain links TRBV23-1 to TRBJ2-3; 7 bases are a match to TRBD1. TRBV23-1 is an ORF for which the function is uncertain. CDR3 length: 17 residues. J lost 4 bases, V lost 10 bases, and 20 bases had no gene match. The CDR3 nucleotides read TGCGCCAACGCTGTGGACCGGGACAGAAGGGGATCAGATACGCAGTATTTT. Residues: CANAVDRDRRGSDTQYF.

The chain carries TRBV10-1 and TRBJ2-2; D is undetermined. Germline lookup yields CDR1 WNHNN and CDR2 SYGVQD (reference sequence). V gave up 2 bases and J gave up 2 bases, with 6 bases separating them. This CDR3 has 14 amino acids. DNA for the CDR3: TGCGCCAGCAGTGAGCAACTCAACACCGGGGAGCTGTTTTTT. Encoded protein: CASSEQLNTGELFF.

The CDR3 DNA reads TGTGCCAGCAGCTTGCAAACATCCCCTTCGTGGGAGCAGTTCTTC. As protein: CASSLQTSPSWEQFF. The rearrangement links TRBV5-4 to TRBJ2-1, with D unclear. CDR1 and CDR2 (germline): SGHNT, YYREEE (reference sequence). This CDR3 spans 15 amino acids. The V end lost 1 base, the J end lost 10 bases, and 18 bases lay between the germline ends.

The V and J genes are TRBV9 and TRBJ1-5; 8 nucleotides align to TRBD1. This CDR3 is built from 16 residues. CDR1 is SGDLS and CDR2 is YYNGEE in the germline V gene. Trimming cost V 0 bases and J 5 bases; bases outside gene matches: 7. The CDR3 DNA sequence: TGTGCCAGCAGCGTAGCGAAAGACAGGGGCCATCAGCCCCAGCATTTT. Protein: CASSVAKDRGHQPQHF.

The chain recombines TRBV4-2 with TRBJ1-1; no reliable D call. CDR1 is LGHNA and CDR2 is YNFKEQ in the germline V gene. This CDR3 spans 13 amino acids. V was trimmed by 0 bases and J by 8 bases, leaving 10 bases between them. The CDR3 region is CASSQDASTEAFF. CDR3 nucleotide sequence: TGTGCCAGCAGCCAAGATGCCAGTACCGAAGCTTTCTTT.